A single sample gave rise to the 15 T cell receptor beta chains below, sequenced in a study of beta chain features in type 1 diabetes. The isolated RNA, all of it, was reverse transcribed, so expressed TCRB transcripts were what got sequenced. Assay: immunoSEQ multiplex PCR; the TCRdb copy retains only in-frame clones and omits some. The sample contains under 250,000 clones, roughly 13% of which appear only once. Sequenced material: naive CD4+ T cells from blood. The receptors derive from a woman aged 40 to 50 in good health.

V and J are TRBV19 and TRBJ1-2; D ambiguous. CDR1 and CDR2 (germline): LNHDA, SQIVND (reference sequence). The CDR3 consists of 12 residues. V shed 5 bases and J shed 3 bases, with 7 bases lying between them. As DNA, the CDR3 is TGTGCCAGTAGTGGCGGCTACTATGGCTACACCTTC. This gives the protein CASSGGYYGYTF.

Only a few counts were recorded for this clone. The rearrangement uses TRBV5-4 and TRBJ2-1, with 8 bases lining up with TRBD2. Germline CDR1 and CDR2: SGHNT and YYREEE (reference sequence). This CDR3 is built from 16 residues. J lost 0 bases, V lost 4 bases, and 6 bases had no gene match. CDR3 region: CASSPPGLASYNEQFF. The CDR3, as DNA: TGTGCCAGCAGCCCTCCTGGACTAGCCTCCTACAATGAGCAGTTCTTC. The full variable domain, completed using reference TRBV5-4 and TRBJ2-1, is ETGVTQSPTHLIKTRGQQVTLRCSSQSGHNTVSWYQQALGQGPQFIFQYYREEENGRGNFPPRFSGLQFPNYSSELNVNALELDDSALYLCASSPPGLASYNEQFFGPGTRLTVL.

This clone was seen only a few times. This chain links TRBV5-4 with TRBJ2-5; perhaps TRBD2 as D (6 bases). Germline CDR1 and CDR2: SGHNT and YYREEE (reference sequence). V was clipped by 4 bases and J by 5 bases, with 12 bases between them. There are 13 residues in the CDR3. For the CDR3, the DNA is TGTGCCAGCAGCCCGACTAGTTATGAGACCCAGTACTTC. It yields the protein CASSPTSYETQYF.

The genes are TRBV5-6 and TRBJ1-2; no clear D. This CDR3 is 14 amino acids long. Trimming shortened V by 4 bases and J by 8 bases, and 18 bases separated the two germline ends. Germline V gene sequence: CDR1 SGHDT, CDR2 YYEEEE. The CDR3 region has the DNA TGTGCCAGCAGCGCCGTGGACGGGAATCTAGGCTACACCTTC. Its protein product is CASSAVDGNLGYTF.

This chain links TRBV6-1 with TRBJ2-7; TRBD1 matches at 10 bases. Germline CDR1 reads MNHNS; CDR2 reads SASEGT. V lost 7 bases to trimming and J lost 3 bases; unmatched junction nucleotides: 6. The CDR3 consists of 14 residues. The CDR3 DNA reads as TGTGCCAGCATTAGGACAGGGGGACTCTACGAGCAGTACTTC. Amino acids: CASIRTGGLYEQYF.

The chain has TRBV7-2 and TRBJ1-4; a weak D match, TRBD1 (5 bases). Trimming shortened V by 2 bases and J by 1 base, and 8 bases separated the two germline ends. CDR3 length: 15 amino acids. In germline, CDR1 is SGHTA, CDR2 FQGNSA. CDR3 nucleotide sequence: TGTGCCAGCAGCTTATACAGGAGAACTAATGAAAAACTGTTTTTT. Translation: CASSLYRRTNEKLFF.

This clone was seen only a few times. The V gene is TRBV28, the J gene TRBJ1-5, with unresolved D. CDR1 is MDHEN and CDR2 is SYDVKM in the germline V gene. The CDR3 totals 11 residues. The germline V and J ends were trimmed by 2 bases and 7 bases, with 3 bases remaining between them. The CDR3 loop is CASSLEQPQHF. CDR3 sequence (DNA): TGTGCCAGCAGTTTAGAGCAGCCCCAGCATTTT.

The chain recombines TRBV29-1 with TRBJ2-2; D gene uncertain. The CDR3 is 11 residues long. V was pared by 7 bases and J by 1 base, with 4 bases between. In germline, CDR1 is SQVTM, CDR2 ANQGSEA. The CDR3 DNA is TGCAGCGCCAAGAACACCGGGGAGCTGTTTTTT. The encoded protein is CSAKNTGELFF.

This rearrangement joins TRBV25-1 to TRBJ1-6, with a possible D match to TRBD1 (6 bases). Germline CDR1 reads MGHDK; CDR2 reads SYGVNS. The CDR3 is 15 residues long. Between the trimmed V and J ends, which lost 10 bases and 5 bases, there was a span of 18 bases. DNA of the CDR3: TGTGCCACCCGGAACCCCTCAGGGGATAATTCACCCCTCCACTTT. It codes for CATRNPSGDNSPLHF.

The chain carries TRBV9 and TRBJ2-3, with 8 bases identical to TRBD2. This CDR3 contains 15 residues. Losses at the gene ends were 4 bases for V and 4 bases for J; bases not matched to a gene: 8. CDR1 and CDR2 (germline): SGDLS, YYNGEE. CDR3: CASSSRGGLADTQYF. In DNA, the CDR3 is TGTGCCAGCAGCAGCCGGGGGGGCTTGGCAGATACGCAGTATTTT.

This clone was seen a few times. The CDR3 spells CASSPGSRETQYF. For the CDR3, the DNA is TGCGCCAGCAGCCCAGGGTCCCGGGAGACCCAGTACTTC. The gene calls are TRBV5-1 and TRBJ2-5; possible D gene TRBD1, 5 bases. The length of the CDR3 is 13 residues. Trimming shortened V by 4 bases and J by 5 bases, and 12 bases separated the two germline ends. Germline-derived CDR1 and CDR2 are SGHRS and YFSETQ. The entire variable domain, with the rest obtained from reference TRBV5-1 and TRBJ2-5, is as follows: KAGVTQTPRYLIKTRGQQVTLSCSPISGHRSVSWYQQTPGQGLQFLFEYFSETQRNKGNFPGRFSGRQFSNSRSEMNVSTLELGDSALYLCASSPGSRETQYFGPGTRLLVL.

This clone was seen only a few times. The genes are TRBV2 and TRBJ1-1, with D unresolved. Trimming pared 4 bases from V and 4 bases from J, leaving 4 bases between. The CDR3 consists of 11 residues. From germline, CDR1 is SNHLY and CDR2 FYNNEI. This CDR3 is CASSVVTEAFF. The CDR3 nucleotides are TGTGCCAGCAGTGTAGTCACTGAAGCTTTCTTT.

The V call is TRBV5-6, the J call TRBJ1-2; 7 positions match TRBD1. The CDR3 runs 13 residues. Germline lookup yields CDR1 SGHDT and CDR2 YYEEEE. The V gene end was trimmed by 4 bases and the J gene end by 7 bases; junction bases not matched to a gene: 7. CDR3 nucleotides: TGTGCCAGCAGCCCAACAGGGGTATCTGGCTACACCTTC. Translating gives CASSPTGVSGYTF.

The V and J genes are TRBV25-1 and TRBJ1-4; D might be TRBD1 (6 bases). This CDR3 spans 14 amino acids. The germline gives CDR1 MGHDK, CDR2 SYGVNS. Deletions cut 5 bases from V and 4 bases from J, with 11 bases between. This CDR3 is CASSFQGINEKLFF. The CDR3 DNA reads TGTGCCAGCAGTTTCCAGGGGATTAATGAAAAACTGTTTTTT.

This clone occurred a few times. The V and J genes are TRBV6-6 and TRBJ2-7, with 8 bases fitting TRBD2. The germline V gene has CDR1 MNHNY and CDR2 SVGAGI (reference sequence). With 7 bases clipped from V and 4 bases from J, the junction kept 3 bases outside the gene matches. The CDR3 is 12 amino acids. The CDR3 is CASTRGGYEQYF. The CDR3 nucleotides are TGTGCCAGCACCCGGGGGGGTTACGAGCAGTACTTC.